What follows is one TCR beta chain and its context. What it binds is unknown. These data originate in a study of blood T cells in healthy people across ages. Study findings and constraints: PBMCs left unsorted prevented a conclusive naive versus antigen-experienced comparison. Researchers judged that diversity estimates from one million T cells fell short of true values.

A second roughly 6 to 12 cycle PCR used barcoded and J-beta primers. Carrying 12 random nucleotides, a template-switch adaptor labeled each individual cDNA molecule. Each CDR3 protein gets one entry after TCRdb re-called the 5' RACE reads with MiXCR. The sample records approximately 360,000 distinct CDR3 sequences, over 45% being singletons. Every sample had a minimum of 7 million PBMCs isolated. The CDR3 has 13 residues. V was shortened by 0 bases and J by 2 bases, with 4 bases between the two germline ends. Per the germline V gene, CDR1 is LNHNV and CDR2 is YYDKDF (reference sequence). Sequencing was performed on blood. The origin of this receptor is a man in his fifties or sixties in good health. The genes are TRBV15 and TRBJ1-2; D unclear. The DNA for the CDR3 is TGTGCCACCAGCAGAGATCGGAACTATGGCTACACCTTC. This translates into CATSRDRNYGYTF.